These T cell receptor beta chains were read from a single sample in a study of cytomegalovirus exposure and HLA in healthy donors. Libraries were prepared by immunoSEQ multiplex PCR; TCRdb keeps only in-frame clonotypes and omits some of them. This sample's clone table lists about 120,000 clones. The sequenced material came from PBMCs. The source of these receptors is a man under 40 in good health and CMV-seronegative. Each CDR3 is given with its conserved first and last residue. The order of the fields is J gene, V gene, CDR3 protein.

j_call: TRBJ2-2; v_call: TRBV10-3; cdr3_aa: CAISADTVTGELFF
j_call: TRBJ2-5; v_call: TRBV11-3; cdr3_aa: CASSLGDRGQGALGETQYF
j_call: TRBJ1-1; v_call: TRBV30; cdr3_aa: CALWGGLNTEAFF
j_call: TRBJ2-7; v_call: TRBV7-2; cdr3_aa: CASNPGGGGSYEQYF
j_call: NA; v_call: TRBV2; cdr3_aa: CASGRGPAYEQYF
j_call: TRBJ2-2; v_call: TRBV7-9; cdr3_aa: CASSEGWDRENTGELFF
j_call: TRBJ1-4; v_call: TRBV25-1; cdr3_aa: CASSDGVFAKLFF
j_call: TRBJ1-5; v_call: TRBV13; cdr3_aa: CASSSRTHSNQPQHF
j_call: TRBJ2-5; v_call: TRBV7-6; cdr3_aa: CASSLDRVETQYF
j_call: TRBJ2-1; v_call: TRBV5-1; cdr3_aa: CASSFLLAGSDEQFF
j_call: TRBJ1-1; v_call: TRBV7-2; cdr3_aa: CASSLGQVNTEAFF
j_call: TRBJ2-1; v_call: TRBV7-3; cdr3_aa: CASSTGTGVDEQFF
j_call: TRBJ1-2; v_call: TRBV19; cdr3_aa: CASTSGGAPHYGYTF
j_call: TRBJ2-3; v_call: TRBV29-1; cdr3_aa: CSGRGTSGGTDTQYF
j_call: TRBJ2-5; v_call: TRBV6-5; cdr3_aa: CASSYLGGEQETQYF